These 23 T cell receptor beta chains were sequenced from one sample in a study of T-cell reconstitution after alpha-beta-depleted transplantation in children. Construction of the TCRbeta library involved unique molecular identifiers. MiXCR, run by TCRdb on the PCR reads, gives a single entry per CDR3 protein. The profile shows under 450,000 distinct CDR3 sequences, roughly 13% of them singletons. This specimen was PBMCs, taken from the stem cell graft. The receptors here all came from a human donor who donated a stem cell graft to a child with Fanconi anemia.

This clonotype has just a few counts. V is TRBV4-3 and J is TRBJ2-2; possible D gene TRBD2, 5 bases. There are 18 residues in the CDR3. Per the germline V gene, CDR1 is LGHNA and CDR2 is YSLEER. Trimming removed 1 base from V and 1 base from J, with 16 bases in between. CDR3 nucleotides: TGCGCCAGCAGCCAAGTCCACCTCCGGGGATTGAACACCGGGGAGCTGTTTTTT. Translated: CASSQVHLRGLNTGELFF.

The CDR3 is CASSDVPPDYNYGYTF. The CDR3 bases are TGTGCCAGCAGTGACGTCCCACCAGATTATAACTATGGCTACACCTTC. This rearrangement joins TRBV2 to TRBJ1-2; D uncertain. The CDR3 has 16 residues. The V gene's germline CDR1 is SNHLY and CDR2 FYNNEI. Trimming removed 3 bases at V and 1 base at J, with 15 bases between.

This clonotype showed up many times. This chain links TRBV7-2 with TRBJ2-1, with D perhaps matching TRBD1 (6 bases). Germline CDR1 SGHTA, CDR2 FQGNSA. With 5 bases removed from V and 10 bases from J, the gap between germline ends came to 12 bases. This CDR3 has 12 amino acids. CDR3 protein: CASSTRGGEQFF. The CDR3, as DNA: TGTGCCAGCAGCACCCGAGGGGGAGAGCAGTTCTTC.

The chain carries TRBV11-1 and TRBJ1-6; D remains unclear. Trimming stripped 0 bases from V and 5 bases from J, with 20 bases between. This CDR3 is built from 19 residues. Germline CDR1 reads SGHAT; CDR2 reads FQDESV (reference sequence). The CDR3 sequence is CASSLASLRTPRDNSPLHF. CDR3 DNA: TGTGCCAGCAGCTTAGCGAGTCTACGGACGCCTCGAGATAATTCACCCCTCCACTTT.

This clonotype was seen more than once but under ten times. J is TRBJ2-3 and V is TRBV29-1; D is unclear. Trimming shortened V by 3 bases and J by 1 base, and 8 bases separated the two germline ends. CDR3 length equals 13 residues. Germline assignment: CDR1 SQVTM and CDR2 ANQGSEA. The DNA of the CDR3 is TGCAGCGTTGACCCTGGACGCACAGATACGCAGTATTTT. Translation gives CSVDPGRTDTQYF.

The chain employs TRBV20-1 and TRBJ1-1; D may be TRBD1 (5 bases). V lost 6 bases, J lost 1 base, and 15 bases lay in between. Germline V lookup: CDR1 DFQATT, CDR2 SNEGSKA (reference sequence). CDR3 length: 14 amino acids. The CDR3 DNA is TGCAGTGCACCTCGGACGGGGCCGAACACTGAAGCTTTCTTT. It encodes CSAPRTGPNTEAFF.

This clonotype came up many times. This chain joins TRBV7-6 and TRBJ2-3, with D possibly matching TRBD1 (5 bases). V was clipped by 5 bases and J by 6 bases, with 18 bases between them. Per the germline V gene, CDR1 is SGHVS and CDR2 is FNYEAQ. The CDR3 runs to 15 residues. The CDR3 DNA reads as TGTGCCAGCAGCCCACGTGGGGCCTTGGTGGATACGCAGTATTTT. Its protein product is CASSPRGALVDTQYF.

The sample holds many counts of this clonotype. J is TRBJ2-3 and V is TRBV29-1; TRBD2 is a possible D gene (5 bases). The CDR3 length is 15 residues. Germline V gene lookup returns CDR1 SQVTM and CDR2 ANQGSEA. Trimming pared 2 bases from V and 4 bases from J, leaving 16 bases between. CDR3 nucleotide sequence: TGCAGCGTTGAAAAAGGACTGGACCTCGCAGATACGCAGTATTTT. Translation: CSVEKGLDLADTQYF.

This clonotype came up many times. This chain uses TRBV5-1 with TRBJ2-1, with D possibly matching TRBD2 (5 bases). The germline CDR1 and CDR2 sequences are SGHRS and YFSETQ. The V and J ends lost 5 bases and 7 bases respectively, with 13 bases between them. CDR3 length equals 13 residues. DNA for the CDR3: TGCGCCAGCAGAGAGGGCGCAGGAAATGAGCAGTTCTTC. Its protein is CASREGAGNEQFF.

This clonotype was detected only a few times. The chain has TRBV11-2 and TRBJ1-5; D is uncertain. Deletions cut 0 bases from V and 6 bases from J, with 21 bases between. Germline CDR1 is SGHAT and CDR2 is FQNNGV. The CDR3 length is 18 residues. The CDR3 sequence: CASSLENLGLFGSQPQHF. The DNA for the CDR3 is TGTGCCAGCAGCTTAGAGAACTTGGGATTGTTCGGGTCTCAGCCCCAGCATTTT.

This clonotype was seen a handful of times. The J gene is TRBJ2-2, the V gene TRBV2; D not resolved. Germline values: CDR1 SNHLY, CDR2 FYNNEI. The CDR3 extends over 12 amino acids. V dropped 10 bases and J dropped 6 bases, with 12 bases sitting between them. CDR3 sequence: CATQEGSGELFF. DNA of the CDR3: TGTGCCACTCAAGAAGGGTCCGGGGAGCTGTTTTTT. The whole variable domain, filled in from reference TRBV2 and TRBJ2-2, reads EPEVTQTPSHQVTQMGQEVILRCVPISNHLYFYWYRQILGQKVEFLVSFYNNEISEKSEIFDDQFSVERPDGSNFTLKIRSTKLEDSAMYFCATQEGSGELFFGEGSRLTVL.

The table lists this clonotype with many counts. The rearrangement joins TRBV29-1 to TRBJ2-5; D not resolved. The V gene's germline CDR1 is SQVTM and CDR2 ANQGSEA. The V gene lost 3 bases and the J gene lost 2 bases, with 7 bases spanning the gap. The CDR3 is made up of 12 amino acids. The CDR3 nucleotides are TGCAGCGTTGAGGGTATTCAAGAGACCCAGTACTTC. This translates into CSVEGIQETQYF.

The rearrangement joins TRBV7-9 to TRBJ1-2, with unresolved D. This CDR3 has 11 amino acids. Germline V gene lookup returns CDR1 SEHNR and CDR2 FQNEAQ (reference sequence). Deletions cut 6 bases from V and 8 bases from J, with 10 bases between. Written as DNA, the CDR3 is TGTGCCAGCAGTTTTAGTGAGGGCTACACCTTC. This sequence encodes CASSFSEGYTF.

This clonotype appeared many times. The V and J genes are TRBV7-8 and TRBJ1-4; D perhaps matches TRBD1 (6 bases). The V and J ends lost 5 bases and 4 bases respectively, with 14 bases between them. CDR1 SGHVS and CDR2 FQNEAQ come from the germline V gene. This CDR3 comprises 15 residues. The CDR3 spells CASSRDQGNNEKLFF. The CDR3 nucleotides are TGTGCCAGCAGCCGCGATCAGGGGAATAATGAAAAACTGTTTTTT.

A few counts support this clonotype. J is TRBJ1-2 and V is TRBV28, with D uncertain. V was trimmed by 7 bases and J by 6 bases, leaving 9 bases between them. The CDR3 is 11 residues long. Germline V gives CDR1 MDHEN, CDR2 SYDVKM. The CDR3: CASNDFNGYTF. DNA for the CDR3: TGTGCCAGCAACGACTTTAATGGCTACACCTTC.

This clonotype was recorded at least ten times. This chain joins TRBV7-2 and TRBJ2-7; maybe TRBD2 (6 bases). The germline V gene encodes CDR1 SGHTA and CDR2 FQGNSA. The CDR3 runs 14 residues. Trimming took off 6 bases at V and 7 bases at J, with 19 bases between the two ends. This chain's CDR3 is CASRSDGGSWEQYF. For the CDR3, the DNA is TGTGCCAGCAGGTCGGACGGGGGATCGTGGGAGCAGTACTTC.

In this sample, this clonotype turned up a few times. CDR3 protein: CAIPGQAGGNSPLHF. The CDR3 coding sequence is TGTGCCATACCGGGACAAGCGGGGGGAAATTCACCCCTCCACTTT. This chain uses TRBV12-3 or TRBV12-4 with TRBJ1-6; a possible D gene is TRBD1 (6 bases). The CDR3 consists of 15 residues. The V end was cut by 10 bases, the J end by 7 bases, with 20 bases between.

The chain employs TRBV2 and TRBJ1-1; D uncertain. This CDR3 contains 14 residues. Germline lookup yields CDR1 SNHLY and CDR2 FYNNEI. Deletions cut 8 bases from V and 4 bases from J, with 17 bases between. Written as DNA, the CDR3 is TGTGCCAGCCTCCCCGGAGGGCGGGGCACTGAAGCTTTCTTT. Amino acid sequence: CASLPGGRGTEAFF.

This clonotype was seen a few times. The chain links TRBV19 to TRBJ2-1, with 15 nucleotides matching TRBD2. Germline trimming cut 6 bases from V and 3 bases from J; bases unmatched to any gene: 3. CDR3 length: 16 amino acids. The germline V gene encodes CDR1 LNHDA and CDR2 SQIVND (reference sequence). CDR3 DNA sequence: TGTGCCAGTAGGGGACTAGCGGGGGGTATCTACAATGAGCAGTTCTTC. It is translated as CASRGLAGGIYNEQFF.

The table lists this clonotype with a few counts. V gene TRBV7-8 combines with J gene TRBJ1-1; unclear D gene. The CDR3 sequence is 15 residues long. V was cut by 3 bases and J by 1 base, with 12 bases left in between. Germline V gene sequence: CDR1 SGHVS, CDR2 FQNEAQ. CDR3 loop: CASSFYTAANTEAFF. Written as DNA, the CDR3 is TGTGCCAGCAGCTTTTATACCGCCGCGAACACTGAAGCTTTCTTT.

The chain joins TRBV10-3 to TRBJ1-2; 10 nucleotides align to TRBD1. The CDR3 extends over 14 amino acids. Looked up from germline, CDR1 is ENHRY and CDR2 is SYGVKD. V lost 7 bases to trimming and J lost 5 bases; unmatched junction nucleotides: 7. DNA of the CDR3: TGTGCCATCACCAAAGACAGGGGGCCTTATGGCTACACCTTC. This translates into CAITKDRGPYGYTF.

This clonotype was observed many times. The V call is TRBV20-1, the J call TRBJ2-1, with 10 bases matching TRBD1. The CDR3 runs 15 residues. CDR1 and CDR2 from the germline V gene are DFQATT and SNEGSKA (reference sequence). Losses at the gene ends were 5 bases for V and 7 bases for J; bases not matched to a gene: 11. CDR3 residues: CSARLRQGASNEQFF. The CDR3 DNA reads TGCAGTGCTCGCCTCCGACAGGGGGCCTCGAATGAGCAGTTCTTC.

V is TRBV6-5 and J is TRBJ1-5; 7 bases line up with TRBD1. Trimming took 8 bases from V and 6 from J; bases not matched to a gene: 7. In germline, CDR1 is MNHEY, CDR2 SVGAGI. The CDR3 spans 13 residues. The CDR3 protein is CASRQGRAQPQHF. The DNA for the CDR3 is TGTGCCAGCCGACAGGGAAGGGCTCAGCCCCAGCATTTT.